This paragraph reports one TCR beta chain. V was cut by 4 bases and J by 4 bases, with 13 bases left in between. The germline gives CDR1 SEHNR, CDR2 FQNEAQ (reference sequence). The CDR3 has 14 amino acids. This sample is drawn from a study of T cell changes during pregnancy in multiple sclerosis. TCRdb's table, derived via immunoSEQ multiplex PCR, lists solely in-frame clones and lacks some. The sample records tens of thousands of clones, more than 75% being singletons. The chain links TRBV7-9 to TRBJ1-1; no clear D. The sample in question was CD4+ T cells from peripheral blood mononuclear cells, obtained in the first trimester of pregnancy. The TCR originated in a female donor in good health, enrolled as a control in a pregnancy study. The CDR3 region is CASSSGVMSTEAFF. CDR3 coding DNA: TGTGCCAGCAGCTCCGGGGTCATGAGCACTGAAGCTTTCTTT.